The clone carrying this TCR beta chain has only a few counts. Time point here: patch test 2, 6 weeks after DPC sensitization. This sample's treatment: therapeutic diphenylcyclopropenone sensitization with weekly scalp DPC. Donation of samples came from alopecia patients who were 18 to 70 years old and suitable for DPC. This entry is derived from a study of human T cells and chemical hapten exposure. CDR3 length: 13 residues. Trimming took 6 bases from V and 5 from J; bases not matched to a gene: 6. TCRdb passed the RACE reads through MiXCR, listing each CDR3 protein once. The table shows under 100,000 distinct CDR3 sequences, with more than 9.5% occurring only once.

This sequence originates from a woman aged 40 to 50 with alopecia areata. Some clones in this sample may be carry-over from other donors' samples. The rearrangement links TRBV12-3 or TRBV12-4 to TRBJ1-1; 7 bases align to TRBD1. The starting material was whole blood, obtained in connection with sensitization to the hapten diphenylcyclopropenone (DPC). DNA of the CDR3: TGTGCCAGCAGCTTCACAGGGGATACTGAAGCTTTCTTT. Translating it yields CASSFTGDTEAFF.